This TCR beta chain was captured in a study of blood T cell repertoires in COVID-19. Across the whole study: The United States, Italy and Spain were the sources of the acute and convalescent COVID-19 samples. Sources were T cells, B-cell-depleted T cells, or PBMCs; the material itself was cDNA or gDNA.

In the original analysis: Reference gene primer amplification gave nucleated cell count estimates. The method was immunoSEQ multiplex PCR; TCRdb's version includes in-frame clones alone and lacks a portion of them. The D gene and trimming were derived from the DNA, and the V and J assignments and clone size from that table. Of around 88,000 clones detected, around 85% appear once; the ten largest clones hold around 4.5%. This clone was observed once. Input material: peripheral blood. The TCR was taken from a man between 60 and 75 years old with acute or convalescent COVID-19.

The CDR3 sequence is CASRFYRQGAGYRTEAFF. The DNA of the CDR3 is TGTGCAAGTCGCTTCTACCGACAGGGGGCTGGTTATAGGACTGAAGCTTTCTTT. The chain has TRBV12-2 and TRBJ1-1; the table's D gene call, TRBD1, was not cross checked with the DNA. TRBV12-2 is deemed a pseudogene. The CDR3 loop spans 18 amino acids.